The 2 T cell receptor beta chains listed next were all sequenced from one sample in a study of T cell responses to AZD1222 COVID-19 vaccine (dated by TCRdb to about 2021). The library was prepared using the immunoSEQ multiplex PCR assay. TCRdb provides this immuneACCESS table in a form limited to in-frame rearrangements. Some clones are lacking; in checked studies, under half of them reflect an unresolved V gene, and why the rest are absent is not known. Across this sample there are about 48,000 clones, with approximately 86% seen only once. The ten largest clones capture 6% to 7% of the sample. In the paper's terms, the time point label means: about 28 days (+/-7) after the second vaccine dose. Here the sequenced sample was peripheral blood, taken 28 days after the second AZD1222 dose. The receptor source for this set is an adult who received the AZD1222 COVID-19 vaccine.

The CDR3 nucleotides are TGTGCCAGCAGCGTAGGTGGGGGGGAGACCCAGTACTTC. Translation gives CASSVGGGETQYF. The gene calls are TRBV9 and TRBJ2-5; a possible D gene is TRBD2 (6 bases). CDR3 length: 13 amino acids. CDR1 and CDR2 (germline): SGDLS, YYNGEE. The V gene lost 0 bases and the J gene lost 5 bases, with 8 bases spanning the gap.

DNA for the CDR3: TGTGCCAGCAGTTTATTGTCTATTTACAATGAGCAGTTCTTC. This gives the protein CASSLLSIYNEQFF. V usage is TRBV28 and J usage is TRBJ2-1, with D unresolved. The CDR3 is 14 residues long. V was pared by 1 base and J by 4 bases, with 8 bases between. Germline V gene sequence: CDR1 MDHEN, CDR2 SYDVKM.